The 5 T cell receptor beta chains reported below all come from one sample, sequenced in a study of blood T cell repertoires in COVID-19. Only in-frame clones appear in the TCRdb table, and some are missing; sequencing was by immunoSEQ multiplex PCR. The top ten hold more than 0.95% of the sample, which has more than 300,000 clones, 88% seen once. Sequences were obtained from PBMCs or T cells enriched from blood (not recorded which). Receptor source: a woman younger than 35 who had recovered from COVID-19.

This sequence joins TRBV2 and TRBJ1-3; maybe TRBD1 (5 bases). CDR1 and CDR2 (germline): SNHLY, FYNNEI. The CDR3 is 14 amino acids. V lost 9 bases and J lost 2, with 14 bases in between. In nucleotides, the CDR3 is TGTGCCAGGAGGACGGCAGGGCCTGGAAACACCATATATTTT. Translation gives CARRTAGPGNTIYF.

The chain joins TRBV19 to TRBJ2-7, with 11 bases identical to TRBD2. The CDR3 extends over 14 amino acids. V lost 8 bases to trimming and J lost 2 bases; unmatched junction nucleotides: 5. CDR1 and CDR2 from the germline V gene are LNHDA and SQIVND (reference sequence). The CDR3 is CASALAGVAYEQYF. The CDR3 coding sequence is TGTGCCAGTGCACTAGCGGGGGTCGCCTACGAGCAGTACTTC. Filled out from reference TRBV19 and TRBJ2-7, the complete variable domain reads DGGITQSPKYLFRKEGQNVTLSCEQNLNHDAMYWYRQDPGQGLRLIYYSQIVNDFQKGDIAEGYSVSREKKESFPLTVTSAQKNPTAFYLCASALAGVAYEQYFGPGTRLTVT.

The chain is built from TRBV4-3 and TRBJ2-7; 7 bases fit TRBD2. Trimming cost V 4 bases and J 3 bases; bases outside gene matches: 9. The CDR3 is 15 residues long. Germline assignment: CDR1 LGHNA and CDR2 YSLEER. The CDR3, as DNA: TGCGCCAGCAGCCTGGGGGGGAGCGGGATCTACGAGCAGTACTTC. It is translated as CASSLGGSGIYEQYF.

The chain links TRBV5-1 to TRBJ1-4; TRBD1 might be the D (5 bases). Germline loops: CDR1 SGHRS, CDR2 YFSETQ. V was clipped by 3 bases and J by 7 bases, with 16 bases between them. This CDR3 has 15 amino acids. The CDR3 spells CASSSQVTGTEKLFF. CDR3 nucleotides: TGCGCCAGCAGCTCGCAAGTCACAGGAACTGAAAAACTGTTTTTT.

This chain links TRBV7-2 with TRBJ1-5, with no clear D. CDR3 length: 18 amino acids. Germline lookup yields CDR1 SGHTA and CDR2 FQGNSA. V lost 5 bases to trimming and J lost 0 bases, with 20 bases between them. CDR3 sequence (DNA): TGTGCCAGCAGCCCCCACCCGAGGGAGTACCATAGCAATCAGCCCCAGCATTTT. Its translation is CASSPHPREYHSNQPQHF.